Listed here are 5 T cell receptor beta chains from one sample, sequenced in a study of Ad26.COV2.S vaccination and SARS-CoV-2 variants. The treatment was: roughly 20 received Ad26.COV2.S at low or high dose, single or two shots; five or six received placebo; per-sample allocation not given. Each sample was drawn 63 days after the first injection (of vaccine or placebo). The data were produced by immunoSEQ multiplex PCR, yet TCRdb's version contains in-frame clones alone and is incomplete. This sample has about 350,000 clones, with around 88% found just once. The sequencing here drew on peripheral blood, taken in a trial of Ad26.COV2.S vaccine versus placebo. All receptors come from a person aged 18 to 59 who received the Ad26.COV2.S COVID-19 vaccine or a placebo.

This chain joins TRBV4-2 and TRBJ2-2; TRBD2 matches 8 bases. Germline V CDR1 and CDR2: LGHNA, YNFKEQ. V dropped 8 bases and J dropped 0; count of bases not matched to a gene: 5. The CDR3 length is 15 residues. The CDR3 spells CASRSGSPNTGELFF. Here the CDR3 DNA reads TGTGCCAGCCGGAGCGGGAGTCCGAACACCGGGGAGCTGTTTTTT.

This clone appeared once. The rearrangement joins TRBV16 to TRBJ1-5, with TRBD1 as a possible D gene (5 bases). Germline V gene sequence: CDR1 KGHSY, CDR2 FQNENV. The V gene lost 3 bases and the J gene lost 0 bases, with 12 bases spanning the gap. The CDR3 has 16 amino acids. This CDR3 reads CASSHPSGGSNQPQHF. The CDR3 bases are TGTGCCAGCAGCCACCCCTCGGGGGGTAGCAATCAGCCCCAGCATTTT.

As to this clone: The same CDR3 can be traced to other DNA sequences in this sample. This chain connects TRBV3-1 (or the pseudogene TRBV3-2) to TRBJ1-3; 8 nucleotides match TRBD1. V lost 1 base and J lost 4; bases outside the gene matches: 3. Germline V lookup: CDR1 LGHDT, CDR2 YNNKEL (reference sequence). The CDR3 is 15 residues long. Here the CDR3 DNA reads TGTGCCAGCAGCCAAGCGACAGGGGTAGGAAACACCATATATTTT. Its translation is CASSQATGVGNTIYF.

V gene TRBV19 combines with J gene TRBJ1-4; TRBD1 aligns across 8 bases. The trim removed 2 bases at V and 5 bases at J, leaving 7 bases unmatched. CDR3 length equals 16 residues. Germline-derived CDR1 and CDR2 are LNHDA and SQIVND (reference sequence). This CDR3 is CASSIQGATKNEKLFF. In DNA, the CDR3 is TGTGCCAGTAGTATACAGGGGGCGACGAAAAATGAAAAACTGTTTTTT.

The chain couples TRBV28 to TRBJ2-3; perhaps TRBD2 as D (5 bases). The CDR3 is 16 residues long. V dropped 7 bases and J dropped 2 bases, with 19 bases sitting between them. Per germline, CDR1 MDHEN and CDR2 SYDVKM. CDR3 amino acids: CASTKAPPGFTDTQYF. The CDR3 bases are TGTGCCAGCACTAAGGCCCCCCCGGGATTCACAGATACGCAGTATTTT. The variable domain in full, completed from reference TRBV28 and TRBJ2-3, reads DVKVTQSSRYLVKRTGEKVFLECVQDMDHENMFWYRQDPGLGLRLIYFSYDVKMKEKGDIPEGYSVSREKKERFSLILESASTNQTSMYLCASTKAPPGFTDTQYFGPGTRLTVL.